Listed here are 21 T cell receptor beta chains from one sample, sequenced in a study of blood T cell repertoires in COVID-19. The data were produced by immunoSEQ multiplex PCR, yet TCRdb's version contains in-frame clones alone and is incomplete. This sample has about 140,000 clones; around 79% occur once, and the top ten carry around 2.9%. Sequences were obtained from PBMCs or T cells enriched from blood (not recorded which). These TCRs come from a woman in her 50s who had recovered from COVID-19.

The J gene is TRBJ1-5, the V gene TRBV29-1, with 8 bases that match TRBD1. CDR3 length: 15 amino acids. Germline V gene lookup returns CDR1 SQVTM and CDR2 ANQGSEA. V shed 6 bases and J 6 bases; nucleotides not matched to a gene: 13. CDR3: CSVIGDGQGGQPQHF. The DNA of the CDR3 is TGCAGCGTGATAGGGGACGGACAGGGTGGTCAGCCCCAGCATTTT. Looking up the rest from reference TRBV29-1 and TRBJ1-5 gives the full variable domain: SAVISQKPSRDICQRGTSLTIQCQVDSQVTMMFWYRQQPGQSLTLIATANQGSEATYESGFVIDKFPISRPNLTFSTLTVSNMSPEDSSIYLCSVIGDGQGGQPQHFGDGTRLSIL.

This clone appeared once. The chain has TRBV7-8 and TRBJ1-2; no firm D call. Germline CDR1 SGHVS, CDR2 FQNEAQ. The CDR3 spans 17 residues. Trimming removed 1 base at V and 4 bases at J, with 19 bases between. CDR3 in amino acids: CASSLGAGATSIYGYTF. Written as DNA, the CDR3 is TGTGCCAGCAGCTTAGGAGCGGGCGCAACTTCTATCTATGGCTACACCTTC.

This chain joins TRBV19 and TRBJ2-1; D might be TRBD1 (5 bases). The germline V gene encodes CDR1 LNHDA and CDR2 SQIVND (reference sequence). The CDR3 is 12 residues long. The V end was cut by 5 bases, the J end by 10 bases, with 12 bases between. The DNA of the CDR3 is TGTGCCAGTAGTCCAGGGCTAAGGGAGCAGTTCTTC. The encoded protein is CASSPGLREQFF.

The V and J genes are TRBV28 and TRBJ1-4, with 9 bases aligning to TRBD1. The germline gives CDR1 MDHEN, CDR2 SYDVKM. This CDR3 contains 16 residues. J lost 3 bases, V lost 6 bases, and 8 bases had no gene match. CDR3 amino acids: CASRSDRGSANEKLFF. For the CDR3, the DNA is TGTGCCAGCAGGTCCGACAGGGGGAGTGCTAATGAAAAACTGTTTTTT. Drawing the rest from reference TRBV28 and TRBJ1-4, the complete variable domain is DVKVTQSSRYLVKRTGEKVFLECVQDMDHENMFWYRQDPGLGLRLIYFSYDVKMKEKGDIPEGYSVSREKKERFSLILESASTNQTSMYLCASRSDRGSANEKLFFGSGTQLSVL.

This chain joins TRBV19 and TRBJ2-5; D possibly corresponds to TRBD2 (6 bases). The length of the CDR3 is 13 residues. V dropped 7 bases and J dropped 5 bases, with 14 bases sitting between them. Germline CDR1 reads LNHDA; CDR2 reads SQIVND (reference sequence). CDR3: CASTARAGETQYF. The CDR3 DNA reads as TGTGCCAGTACCGCCAGGGCGGGGGAGACCCAGTACTTC. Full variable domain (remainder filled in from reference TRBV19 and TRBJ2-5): DGGITQSPKYLFRKEGQNVTLSCEQNLNHDAMYWYRQDPGQGLRLIYYSQIVNDFQKGDIAEGYSVSREKKESFPLTVTSAQKNPTAFYLCASTARAGETQYFGPGTRLLVL.

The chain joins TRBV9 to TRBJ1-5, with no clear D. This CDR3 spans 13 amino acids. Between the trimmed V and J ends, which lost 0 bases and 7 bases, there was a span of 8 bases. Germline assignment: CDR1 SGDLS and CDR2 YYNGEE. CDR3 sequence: CASSVDISQPQHF. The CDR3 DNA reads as TGTGCCAGCAGCGTAGATATTTCGCAGCCCCAGCATTTT.

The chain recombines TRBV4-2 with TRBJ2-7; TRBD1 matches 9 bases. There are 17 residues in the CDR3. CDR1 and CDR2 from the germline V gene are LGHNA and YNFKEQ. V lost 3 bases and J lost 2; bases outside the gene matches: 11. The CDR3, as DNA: TGTGCCAGCAGCCATTCCGGGACAGGGACGATCACCTACGAGCAGTACTTC. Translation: CASSHSGTGTITYEQYF.

Here the CDR3 reads CAWSPPGAYEQYF. In DNA, the CDR3 is TGTGCCTGGAGTCCTCCGGGGGCCTACGAGCAGTACTTC. The chain has TRBV30 and TRBJ2-7; perhaps TRBD2 as D (6 bases). There are 13 residues in the CDR3. Germline CDR1 is GTSNPN and CDR2 is SVGIG (reference sequence). V shed 2 bases and J shed 2 bases, with 10 bases lying between them.

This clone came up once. DNA for the CDR3: TGCGCCAGCAGCCCCCCCGGGTACTCCGGGTCCTACGAGCAGTACTTC. Protein product: CASSPPGYSGSYEQYF. The V and J genes are TRBV5-1 and TRBJ2-7; no firm D call. The CDR3 sequence is 16 residues long. In germline, CDR1 is SGHRS, CDR2 YFSETQ. Trimming took off 4 bases at V and 1 base at J, with 18 bases between the two ends.

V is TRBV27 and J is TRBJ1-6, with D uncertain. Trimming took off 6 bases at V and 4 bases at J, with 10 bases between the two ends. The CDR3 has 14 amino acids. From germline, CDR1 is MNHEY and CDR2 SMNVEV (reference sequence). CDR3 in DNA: TGTGCCAGCAGAAGAACACAGTATAATTCACCCCTCCACTTT. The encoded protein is CASRRTQYNSPLHF.

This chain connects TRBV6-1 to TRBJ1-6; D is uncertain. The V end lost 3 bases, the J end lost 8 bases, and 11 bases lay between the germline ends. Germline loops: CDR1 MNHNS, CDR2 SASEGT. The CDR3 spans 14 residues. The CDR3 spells CASSDGREYSPLHF. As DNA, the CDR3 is TGTGCCAGCAGTGACGGGCGGGAATATTCACCCCTCCACTTT.

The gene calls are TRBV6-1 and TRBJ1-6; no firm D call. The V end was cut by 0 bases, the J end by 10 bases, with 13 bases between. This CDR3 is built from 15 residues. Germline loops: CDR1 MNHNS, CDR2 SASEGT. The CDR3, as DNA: TGTGCCAGCAGTGAAGCACCGGGAAGGTCCTCACCCCTCCACTTT. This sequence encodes CASSEAPGRSSPLHF.

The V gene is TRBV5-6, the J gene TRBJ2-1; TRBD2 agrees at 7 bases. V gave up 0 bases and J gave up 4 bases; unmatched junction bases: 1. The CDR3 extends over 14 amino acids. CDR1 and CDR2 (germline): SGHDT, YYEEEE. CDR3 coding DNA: TGTGCCAGCAGCTTGGTCGGGGGGTACAATGAGCAGTTCTTC. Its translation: CASSLVGGYNEQFF.

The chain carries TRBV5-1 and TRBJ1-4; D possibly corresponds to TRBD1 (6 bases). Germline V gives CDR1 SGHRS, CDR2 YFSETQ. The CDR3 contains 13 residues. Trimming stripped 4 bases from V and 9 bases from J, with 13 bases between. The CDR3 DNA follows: TGCGCCAGCAGCGCCGGGACACCGCAAAAACTGTTTTTT. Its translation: CASSAGTPQKLFF.

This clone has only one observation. The DNA of the CDR3 is TGTGCCAGCAGCCAAGTAGGGGGAAACACAGATACGCAGTATTTT. Its protein product is CASSQVGGNTDTQYF. The chain joins TRBV14 to TRBJ2-3, with D tentatively TRBD1 (6 bases). The CDR3 sequence is 15 residues long. The V and J ends lost 1 base and 2 bases respectively, with 10 bases between them. Germline V lookup: CDR1 SGHDN, CDR2 FVKESK.

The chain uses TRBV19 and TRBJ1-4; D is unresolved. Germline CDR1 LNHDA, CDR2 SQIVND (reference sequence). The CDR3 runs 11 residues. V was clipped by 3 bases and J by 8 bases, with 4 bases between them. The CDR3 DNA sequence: TGTGCCAGTAGTATCCGGGAAAAACTGTTTTTT. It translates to CASSIREKLFF.

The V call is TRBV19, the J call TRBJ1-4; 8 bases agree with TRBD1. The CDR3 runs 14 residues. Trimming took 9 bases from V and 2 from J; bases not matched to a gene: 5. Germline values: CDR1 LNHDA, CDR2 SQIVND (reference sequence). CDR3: CASRGLATNEKLFF. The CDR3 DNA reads TGTGCCAGCAGGGGGCTGGCGACTAATGAAAAACTGTTTTTT. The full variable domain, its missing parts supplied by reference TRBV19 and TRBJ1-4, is DGGITQSPKYLFRKEGQNVTLSCEQNLNHDAMYWYRQDPGQGLRLIYYSQIVNDFQKGDIAEGYSVSREKKESFPLTVTSAQKNPTAFYLCASRGLATNEKLFFGSGTQLSVL.

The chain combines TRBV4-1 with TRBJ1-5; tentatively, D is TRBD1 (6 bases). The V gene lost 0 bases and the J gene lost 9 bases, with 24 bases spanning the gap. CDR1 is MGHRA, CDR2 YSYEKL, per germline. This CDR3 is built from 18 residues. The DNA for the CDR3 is TGCGCCAGCAGCCAAGATAGCGCGGCAGGGGCCCTGCTTCGGCCCCAGCATTTT. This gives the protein CASSQDSAAGALLRPQHF.

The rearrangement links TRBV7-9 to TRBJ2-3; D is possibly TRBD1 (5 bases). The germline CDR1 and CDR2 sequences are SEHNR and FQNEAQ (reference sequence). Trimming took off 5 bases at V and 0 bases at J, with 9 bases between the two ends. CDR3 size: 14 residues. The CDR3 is CASSPKGSTDTQYF. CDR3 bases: TGTGCCAGCAGCCCGAAGGGGAGCACAGATACGCAGTATTTT. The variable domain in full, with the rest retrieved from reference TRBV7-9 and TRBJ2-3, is DTGVSQNPRHKITKRGQNVTFRCDPISEHNRLYWYRQTLGQGPEFLTYFQNEAQLEKSRLLSDRFSAERPKGSFSTLEIQRTEQGDSAMYLCASSPKGSTDTQYFGPGTRLTVL.

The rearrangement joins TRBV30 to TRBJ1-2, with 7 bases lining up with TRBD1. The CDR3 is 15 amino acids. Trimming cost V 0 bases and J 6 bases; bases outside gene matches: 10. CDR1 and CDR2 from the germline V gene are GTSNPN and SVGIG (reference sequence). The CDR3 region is CAWSVFETGTNGYTF. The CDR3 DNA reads TGTGCCTGGAGTGTATTTGAGACAGGGACGAATGGCTACACCTTC. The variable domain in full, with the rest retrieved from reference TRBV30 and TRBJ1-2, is SQTIHQWPATLVQPVGSPLSLECTVEGTSNPNLYWYRQAAGRGLQLLFYSVGIGQISSEVPQNLSASRPQDRQFILSSKKLLLSDSGFYLCAWSVFETGTNGYTFGSGTRLTVV.

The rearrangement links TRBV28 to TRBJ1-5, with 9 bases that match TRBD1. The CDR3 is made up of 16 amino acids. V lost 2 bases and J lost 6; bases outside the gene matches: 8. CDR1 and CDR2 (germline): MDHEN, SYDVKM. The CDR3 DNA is TGTGCCAGCAGTTTAACTACAGGGGGCGCGGGTCAGCCCCAGCATTTT. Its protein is CASSLTTGGAGQPQHF.